This T cell receptor (beta chain) was retrieved from a study of cytomegalovirus exposure and HLA in healthy donors. Regarding the study as a whole: Most observed TCR sequences were rare, whereas some public TCRs were detected in many donors. In a later analysis, a missense DCLRE1C variant was linked to TCR beta V- and J-gene trimming. Some V segments could not be told apart, so they were left out, TRBV6-2 and TRBV6-3 among them. Using a false discovery rate of 0.05, a later analysis showed that 15,000 to 20,000 TCR beta sequences were associated with HLA alleles.

Points on this clone: Its target is not known. The same CDR3 also results from other DNA sequences found in this sample.

A multiplex PCR was run with 60 Vbeta primers and 13 Jbeta primers. Data came from immunoSEQ multiplex PCR; TCRdb stores just in-frame clones and leaves some out. This sample yields 110,000 to 150,000 clones, of which around 70% are seen a single time; about 2% belongs to the top ten. The CDR3 loop spans 14 amino acids. V lost 4 bases, J lost 5 bases, and 6 bases stayed unmatched. Germline V gene data show CDR1 as SGHRS and CDR2 as YFSETQ. Sequencing used PBMCs. V and J are TRBV5-1 and TRBJ1-1, with 9 bases fitting TRBD1. This TCR was recovered from a woman aged 60-75 years in good health and CMV-seropositive. The DNA of the CDR3 is TGCGCCAGCAGCCAGGGACAGGGAAGAACTGAAGCTTTCTTT. Translation: CASSQGQGRTEAFF.